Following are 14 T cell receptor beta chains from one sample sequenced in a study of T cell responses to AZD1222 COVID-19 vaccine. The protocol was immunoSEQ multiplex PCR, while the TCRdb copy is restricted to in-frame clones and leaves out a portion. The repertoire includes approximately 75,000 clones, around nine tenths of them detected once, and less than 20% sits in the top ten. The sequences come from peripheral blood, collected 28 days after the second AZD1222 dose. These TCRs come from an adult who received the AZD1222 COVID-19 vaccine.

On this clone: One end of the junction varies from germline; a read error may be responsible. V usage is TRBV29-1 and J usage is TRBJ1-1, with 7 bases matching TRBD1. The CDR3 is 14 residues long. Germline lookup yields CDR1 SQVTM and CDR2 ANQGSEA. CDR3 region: CSGEKGQKNTEAFF. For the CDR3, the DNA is TGCAGCGGTGAAAAGGGACAGAAGAACACTGAAGCTTTCTTT.

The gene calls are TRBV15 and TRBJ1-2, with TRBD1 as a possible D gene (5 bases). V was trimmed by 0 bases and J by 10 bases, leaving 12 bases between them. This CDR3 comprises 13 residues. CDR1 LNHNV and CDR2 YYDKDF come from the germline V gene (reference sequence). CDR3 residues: CATSRDLQTVYTF. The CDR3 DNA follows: TGTGCCACCAGCAGAGATTTACAGACAGTCTACACCTTC.

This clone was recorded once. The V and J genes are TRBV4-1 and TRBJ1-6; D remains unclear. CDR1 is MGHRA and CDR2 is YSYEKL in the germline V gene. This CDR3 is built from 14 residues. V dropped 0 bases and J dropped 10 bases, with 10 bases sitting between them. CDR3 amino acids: CASSQDGRASPLHF. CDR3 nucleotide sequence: TGCGCCAGCAGCCAAGATGGCCGGGCCTCACCCCTCCACTTT.

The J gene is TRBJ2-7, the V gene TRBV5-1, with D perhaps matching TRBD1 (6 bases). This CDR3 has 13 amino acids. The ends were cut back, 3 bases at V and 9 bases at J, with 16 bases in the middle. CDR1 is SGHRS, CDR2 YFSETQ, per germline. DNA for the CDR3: TGCGCCAGCAGCTCACAGGGCCTCCTCGGGCAGTACTTC. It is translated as CASSSQGLLGQYF. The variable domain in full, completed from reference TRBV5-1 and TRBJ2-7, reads KAGVTQTPRYLIKTRGQQVTLSCSPISGHRSVSWYQQTPGQGLQFLFEYFSETQRNKGNFPGRFSGRQFSNSRSEMNVSTLELGDSALYLCASSSQGLLGQYFGPGTRLTVT.

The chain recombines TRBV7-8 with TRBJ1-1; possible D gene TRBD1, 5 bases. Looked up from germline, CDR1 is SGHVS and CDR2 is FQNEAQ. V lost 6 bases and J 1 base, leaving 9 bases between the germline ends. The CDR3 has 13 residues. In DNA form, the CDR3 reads TGTGCCAGCAGTATCGACAGGAACACTGAAGCTTTCTTT. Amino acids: CASSIDRNTEAFF.

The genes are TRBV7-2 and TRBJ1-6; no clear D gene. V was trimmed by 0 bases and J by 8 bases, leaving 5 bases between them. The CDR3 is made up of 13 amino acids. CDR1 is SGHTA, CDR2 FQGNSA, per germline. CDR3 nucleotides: TGTGCCAGCAGCTTAGCCCAGGATTCACCCCTCCACTTT. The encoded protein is CASSLAQDSPLHF.

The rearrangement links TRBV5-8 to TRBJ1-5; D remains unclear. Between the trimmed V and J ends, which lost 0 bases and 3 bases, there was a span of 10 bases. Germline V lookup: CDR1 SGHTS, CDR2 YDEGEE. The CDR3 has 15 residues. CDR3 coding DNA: TGTGCCAGCAGCTTGGGGGGATACAACAATCAGCCCCAGCATTTT. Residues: CASSLGGYNNQPQHF.

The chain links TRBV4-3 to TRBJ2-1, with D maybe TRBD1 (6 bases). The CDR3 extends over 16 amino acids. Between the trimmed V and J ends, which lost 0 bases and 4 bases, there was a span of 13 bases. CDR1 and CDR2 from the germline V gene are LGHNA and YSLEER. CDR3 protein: CASSQDESGTYNEQFF. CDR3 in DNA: TGCGCCAGCAGCCAAGATGAGTCAGGGACATACAATGAGCAGTTCTTC.

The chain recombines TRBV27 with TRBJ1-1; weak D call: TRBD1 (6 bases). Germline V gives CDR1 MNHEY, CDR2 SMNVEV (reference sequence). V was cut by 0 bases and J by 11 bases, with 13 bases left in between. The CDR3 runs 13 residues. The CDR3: CASSLSWGARAFF. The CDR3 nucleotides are TGTGCCAGCAGTTTATCGTGGGGGGCTAGGGCTTTCTTT.

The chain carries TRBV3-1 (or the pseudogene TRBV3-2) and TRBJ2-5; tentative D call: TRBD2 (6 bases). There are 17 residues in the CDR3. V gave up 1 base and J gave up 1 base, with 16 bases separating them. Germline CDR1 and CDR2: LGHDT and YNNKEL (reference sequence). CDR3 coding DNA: TGTGCCAGCAGCCAAGCAAATGGGAGGATATTCCAAGAGACCCAGTACTTC. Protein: CASSQANGRIFQETQYF.

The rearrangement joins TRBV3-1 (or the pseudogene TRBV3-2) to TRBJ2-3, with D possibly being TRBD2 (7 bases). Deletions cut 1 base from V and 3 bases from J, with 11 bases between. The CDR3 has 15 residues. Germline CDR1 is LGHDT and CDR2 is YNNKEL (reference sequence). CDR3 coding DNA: TGTGCCAGCAGCCAAGGAGGGGGGGAAACAGATACGCAGTATTTT. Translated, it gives CASSQGGGETDTQYF.

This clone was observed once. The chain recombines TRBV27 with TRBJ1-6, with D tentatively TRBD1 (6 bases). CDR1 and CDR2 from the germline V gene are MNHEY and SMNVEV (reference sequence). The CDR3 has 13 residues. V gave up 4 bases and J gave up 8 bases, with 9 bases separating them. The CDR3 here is CASSSNRDSPLHF. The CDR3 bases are TGTGCCAGCAGTTCGAACAGGGATTCACCCCTCCACTTT.

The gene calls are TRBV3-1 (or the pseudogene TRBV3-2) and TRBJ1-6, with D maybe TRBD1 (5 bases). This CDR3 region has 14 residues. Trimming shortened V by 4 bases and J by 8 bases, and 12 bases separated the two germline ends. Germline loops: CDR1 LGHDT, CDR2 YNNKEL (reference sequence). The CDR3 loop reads CASSPLHRYSPLHF. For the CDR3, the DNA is TGTGCCAGCAGCCCATTGCACAGGTATTCACCCCTCCACTTT.

CDR3 in DNA: TGTGCCTGGAGTGACGGGGTTGGAAAACTGTTTTTT. As protein: CAWSDGVGKLFF. The chain combines TRBV30 with TRBJ1-4; D ambiguous. V lost 1 base and J lost 10, with 10 bases in between. CDR3 length: 12 residues. Germline CDR1 and CDR2: GTSNPN and SVGIG (reference sequence). The whole variable domain, remainder taken from reference TRBV30 and TRBJ1-4, is SQTIHQWPATLVQPVGSPLSLECTVEGTSNPNLYWYRQAAGRGLQLLFYSVGIGQISSEVPQNLSASRPQDRQFILSSKKLLLSDSGFYLCAWSDGVGKLFFGSGTQLSVL.